This TCR beta chain was sequenced for a study of vaccination effects on CD4 cells after COVID-19 (dated by TCRdb to 2021 to 2024). Background for the entire study: Each participant received two doses of an mRNA SARS-CoV-2 vaccine, either BNT162b2 or mRNA-1273. SARS-CoV-2 spike-specific CD4+ TCR repertoires from before and after mRNA vaccination were compared in COVID-19 convalescent patients and in infection-naive vaccine recipients. A total of 10 COVID-19 convalescent patients and a few SARS-CoV-2-naive healthy vaccine recipients were included in the full study. In the study, cultures from other donors were sequenced using the Oncomine TCR Beta short-read assay on an Illumina iSeq 100. The research as a whole found: Only a small number of convalescent patients were included, and no early post-infection timepoints were available, which limited the study. Among healthy vaccine recipients, nearly all vaccine-induced clones were SARS-CoV-2 mono-reactive, and only 1 of 255 was cross-reactive with common cold coronaviruses. At late post-vaccination timepoints, both infection-induced and vaccine-induced clones showed marked clonal contraction, consistent with waning T cell responses.

V drops 0 bases and J drops 1 base, leaving 14 bases in between. From the cysteine through the phenylalanine, the CDR3 covers 17 amino acids. Only the CDR3 DNA is retained, 51 bases long and in frame from the first base. Per the germline V gene, SGDLS is the CDR1 and YYNGEE is the CDR2. In the ViraFEST assay, PBMC were stimulated with viral peptide pools, and TCR sequencing was then used to find antigen-specific CD4+ T cell clonotypes based on their expansion. After more than 9 days of culture, CD4+ T cells were isolated with the EasySep CD4+ T cell isolation kit. Healthy vaccine recipients had no prior SARS-CoV-2 infection, confirmed by negative nucleocapsid antibodies before and after vaccination. Roughly 1.9 million PBMC per well were cultured with 9 to 10 ug/ml peptides in IMDM containing approximately 4.5% human AB serum, roughly 10 IU/ml IL-2 and gentamicin. On days 3 and 7, half of the culture medium was replaced with fresh IL-2-containing medium. Unless noted otherwise, every peptide stimulation condition was grown in triplicate wells. Using Ficoll-Paque Plus gradient centrifugation, PBMC were separated from whole blood and then either used fresh or cryopreserved at -140C. Overlapping peptide pools spanned the spike proteins of SARS-CoV-2 and the common cold coronaviruses HCoV-NL63, HCoV-OC43 and HCoV-229E. The QIAamp micro DNA kit was used to extract genomic DNA from the cultured CD4+ T cells.

The count of this clone is one. The clone's antigen remains unknown. No much larger clone exists at a distance of one base, and base qualities are not known. The receptor library was made with the immunoSEQ multiplex PCR assay. TCR beta CDR3 sequencing was performed on DNA from the cultured, isolated CD4+ T cells. As for the original processing: Non-productive TCR sequences were discarded, and reads were trimmed to the CDR3 region, with only CDR3s of 7 or more amino acids retained. Antigen-specific clonotypes were identified with the MANAFEST web app by comparing expansion in peptide wells against reference cultures. To count as positive, a clone had to show expansion at FDR<0.05 compared with the reference and with all other wells, an odds ratio above 5, and a frequency above 0.1% in two replicate wells. Clonotypes significantly expanded in SARS-CoV-2 spike wells and in at least one common cold coronavirus spike condition were defined as cross-reactive. Using the stringdist R package, CDR3 similarity was measured by Levenshtein distance, and unrooted trees were constructed with ape in R 3.6.1. TCRdb stores this immuneACCESS table with in-frame sequences only. Part of the clones is absent; in the studies checked, under half of the shortfall reflects unresolved V genes, and no reason is known for the rest. V, J and clone size were drawn from that table, and D and trimming were deduced from the DNA. In this sample the table shows some 59,000 clones, around 86% of which occur a single time. The top ten constitute 2.4% of the sample.

The sequence links TRBV9 to TRBJ2-4; a tentative D match to TRBD1 spans 5 bases. The source of this sequence is a human donor who received a COVID-19 vaccine. The sequences come from CD4+ T cells from PBMCs cultured with HCoV-229E spike peptides, collected before COVID-19 vaccination. The sample's cell subset or site, from its label and the paper: HCoV-229E spike overlapping peptide pool stimulation. CDR3 loop: CASSVDQGGLAKNIQYF. At the DNA level, the sequence is TGTGCCAGCAGCGTAGATCAGGGTGGTCTCGCCAAAAACATTCAGTACTTC.